This T cell receptor beta chain was captured by sequencing in a study of cytomegalovirus exposure and HLA in healthy donors. The PCR used 60 Vbeta and 13 Jbeta primers. Some clones are missing from TCRdb's copy, which holds only in-frame ones; the method was immunoSEQ multiplex PCR. The sample has around 140,000 clones, approximately 72% seen once. The CDR3 loop spans 12 amino acids. The ends were cut back, 4 bases at V and 6 bases at J, with 10 bases in the middle. CDR1 and CDR2 from the germline V gene are SNHLY and FYNNEI. This clonotype was obtained from a woman aged 55-69 years in good health and CMV-seronegative. The chain employs TRBV2 and TRBJ2-7, with D maybe TRBD2 (6 bases). The sequenced sample consisted of PBMCs. CDR3 region: CASSAGGPEQYF. The DNA of the CDR3 is TGTGCCAGCAGTGCAGGAGGGCCCGAGCAGTACTTC.